The clone carrying this T cell receptor beta chain was detected many times. Its target is unknown. CDR3 regions of TCR beta were amplified from RNA transcripts. HTBI primers served in a first-round RT-PCR, which a second-round multiplex PCR followed. TCRdb redid the calling of the multiplex PCR reads with MiXCR, one entry per CDR3 protein. The table lists 150,000 or so distinct CDR3 sequences, 39% of them singletons. The V and J ends lost 6 bases and 11 bases respectively, with 9 bases between them. Germline CDR1 SGHRS, CDR2 YFSETQ. CDR3 length: 10 residues. The source of the sample is a study of Graves' ophthalmopathy and Graves' hyperthyroidism. Findings and caveats of the study: Among thyroid clonotypes expanded above 0.001 frequency, most also appeared in blood.

The J gene is TRBJ2-4, the V gene TRBV5-1; possibly TRBD2 for D (5 bases). Specimen: peripheral blood. The receptor's source is a young man with Graves' ophthalmopathy. The CDR3 DNA reads TGCGCCAGCAAGAGTAGCGTTCAGTACTTC. Its protein is CASKSSVQYF.